These T cell receptor beta chains were read from a single sample in a study of Graves' ophthalmopathy and Graves' hyperthyroidism. In TCRdb, the multiplex PCR reads were re-called with MiXCR into one record per CDR3 protein. Here the sample spans 200,000 to 250,000 distinct CDR3 sequences, approximately 42% being singletons. Sequences were obtained from peripheral blood. The receptors stem from an adult man with Graves' ophthalmopathy. CDR3s include the opening cysteine and the closing phenylalanine or tryptophan. Fields, in order: D gene, clone size, J gene, V gene, CDR3 DNA, CDR3 protein. A D gene is named only where the DNA matches it firmly. Some rows mark clone size as missing; the rest say once, few, many or name a class of expanded clone.

d_gene: -; abundance: -; j_gene: TRBJ2-7; v_gene: TRBV7-2; CDR3nt: TGTGCCAGCAGCTTAGGTGGGATCACGGCGACCCCCTCCTACGAGCAGTACTTC; CDR3aa: CASSLGGITATPSYEQYF
d_gene: -; abundance: few; j_gene: TRBJ1-6; v_gene: TRBV28; CDR3nt: TGTGCCAGCTTGGGCCATAATTCACCCCTCCACTTT; CDR3aa: CASLGHNSPLHF
d_gene: TRBD2; abundance: many; j_gene: TRBJ2-7; v_gene: TRBV10-2; CDR3nt: TGCGCCAGCAGTCTAACTAGCGGAAGCGGCGAGCAGTACTTC; CDR3aa: CASSLTSGSGEQYF
d_gene: -; abundance: many; j_gene: TRBJ2-7; v_gene: TRBV10-3; CDR3nt: TGTGCCATCAGTGAGGGCCGAATCCTCTCTCCCTACGAGCAGTACTTC; CDR3aa: CAISEGRILSPYEQYF
d_gene: -; abundance: -; j_gene: TRBJ2-6; v_gene: TRBV19; CDR3nt: TGTGCCAGTAGTGCCCTGGTCATCCTCTCTGGGGCCAACGTCCTGACTTTC; CDR3aa: CASSALVILSGANVLTF
d_gene: -; abundance: few; j_gene: TRBJ1-2; v_gene: TRBV19; CDR3nt: TGTGCCAGTACCTCCGACAGGTCTAACTATGGCTACACCTTC; CDR3aa: CASTSDRSNYGYTF
d_gene: TRBD1; abundance: few; j_gene: TRBJ1-5; v_gene: TRBV7-6; CDR3nt: TGTGCCAGCAGCCTGTTAGAGGGACAGGTTAGCAATCAGCCCCAGCATTTT; CDR3aa: CASSLLEGQVSNQPQHF
d_gene: TRBD1; abundance: -; j_gene: TRBJ1-4; v_gene: TRBV29-1; CDR3nt: TGCAGCGTTCAGGGGGGCCGGAATGAAAAACTGTTTTTT; CDR3aa: CSVQGGRNEKLFF
d_gene: TRBD1; abundance: -; j_gene: TRBJ1-2; v_gene: TRBV7-9; CDR3nt: TGTGCCAGCAGCTTGTCAGGGGGTCATGGCTACACCTTC; CDR3aa: CASSLSGGHGYTF
d_gene: -; abundance: -; j_gene: TRBJ1-2; v_gene: TRBV28; CDR3nt: TGTGCCAGCAGCCGCGGGACGGTTAACTATGGCTACACCTTC; CDR3aa: CASSRGTVNYGYTF
d_gene: TRBD1; abundance: -; j_gene: TRBJ1-4; v_gene: TRBV5-8; CDR3nt: TGTGCCAGCAGCTATGGACAGGGGCATGAAAAACTGTTTTTT; CDR3aa: CASSYGQGHEKLFF
d_gene: -; abundance: few; j_gene: TRBJ2-2; v_gene: TRBV10-3; CDR3nt: TGTGCCATCAGCCCGACTAACACCGGGGAGCTGTTTTTT; CDR3aa: CAISPTNTGELFF
d_gene: -; abundance: -; j_gene: TRBJ2-3; v_gene: TRBV29-1; CDR3nt: TGCAGCGTTGAACCAGGAGATACGCAGTATTTT; CDR3aa: CSVEPGDTQYF
d_gene: TRBD1; abundance: few; j_gene: TRBJ2-7; v_gene: TRBV7-9; CDR3nt: TGTGCCAGCAGCTTAGAGTTGGGACAGGGAGCCTACGAGCAGTACTTC; CDR3aa: CASSLELGQGAYEQYF
d_gene: -; abundance: -; j_gene: TRBJ1-6; v_gene: TRBV7-6; CDR3nt: TGTGCCAGCAGCCCCCGGGGGCTCGAATTACACTCCTATAATTCACCCCTCCACTTT; CDR3aa: CASSPRGLELHSYNSPLHF
d_gene: -; abundance: -; j_gene: TRBJ1-5; v_gene: TRBV6-5; CDR3nt: TGTGCCAGCAGTTACTCAGCGCAGAATCAGCCCCAGCATTTT; CDR3aa: CASSYSAQNQPQHF
d_gene: -; abundance: few; j_gene: TRBJ1-2; v_gene: TRBV19; CDR3nt: TGTGCCAGTAAGCCTCGGACCGATTATGGCTACACCTTC; CDR3aa: CASKPRTDYGYTF
d_gene: -; abundance: few; j_gene: TRBJ1-2; v_gene: TRBV3-1; CDR3nt: TGTGCCAGCAGCCAAGGACTAGGAGGCTACACCTTC; CDR3aa: CASSQGLGGYTF
d_gene: TRBD1; abundance: -; j_gene: TRBJ2-7; v_gene: TRBV5-1; CDR3nt: TGCGCCAGCAGCTTGGAACATGCCGGGACAGGGGACTACGAGCAGTACTTC; CDR3aa: CASSLEHAGTGDYEQYF
d_gene: -; abundance: few; j_gene: TRBJ2-7; v_gene: TRBV5-6; CDR3nt: TGTGCCAGCAGCTTGATCCGGGGGCGCGACGAGCAGTACTTC; CDR3aa: CASSLIRGRDEQYF
d_gene: -; abundance: few; j_gene: TRBJ2-2; v_gene: TRBV29-1; CDR3nt: TGCAGCGCCATGGGGGCTAACACCGGGGAGCTGTTTTTT; CDR3aa: CSAMGANTGELFF
d_gene: -; abundance: -; j_gene: TRBJ1-4; v_gene: TRBV6-5; CDR3nt: TGTGCCAGCAGGGGCGAGGTCGGAAAACTGTTTTTT; CDR3aa: CASRGEVGKLFF
d_gene: -; abundance: -; j_gene: TRBJ1-1; v_gene: TRBV7-9; CDR3nt: TGTGCCAGCAGCCAGGGAAAAGAAGCTTTCTTT; CDR3aa: CASSQGKEAFF
d_gene: TRBD2; abundance: -; j_gene: TRBJ2-7; v_gene: TRBV11-2; CDR3nt: TGTGCCAGCAACGTACTAGCGGGGCAGGCCCAAAGGGGCGAGCAGTACTTC; CDR3aa: CASNVLAGQAQRGEQYF
d_gene: TRBD1; abundance: -; j_gene: TRBJ2-5; v_gene: TRBV25-1; CDR3nt: TGTGCCAGCAGCGTTGAAGTTTGGACAGGACACCAAGAGACCCAGTACTTC; CDR3aa: CASSVEVWTGHQETQYF
d_gene: TRBD2; abundance: -; j_gene: TRBJ2-5; v_gene: TRBV20-1; CDR3nt: TGCAGTGCTGGGACTAGCGGACAAGAGACCCAGTACTTC; CDR3aa: CSAGTSGQETQYF
d_gene: -; abundance: -; j_gene: TRBJ2-7; v_gene: TRBV29-1; CDR3nt: TGCAGCGCTGTCAAGGGTTCCTACGAGCAGTACTTC; CDR3aa: CSAVKGSYEQYF
d_gene: TRBD1; abundance: -; j_gene: TRBJ2-7; v_gene: TRBV12-3/TRBV12-4; CDR3nt: TGTGCCAGCAGTTTGGGACAGGGGGCCACCTACGAGCAGTACTTC; CDR3aa: CASSLGQGATYEQYF
d_gene: -; abundance: -; j_gene: TRBJ2-5; v_gene: TRBV9; CDR3nt: TGTGCCAGCAGCGTAGAGGATAGCGGCCAAGAGACCCAGTACTTC; CDR3aa: CASSVEDSGQETQYF
d_gene: -; abundance: -; j_gene: TRBJ2-7; v_gene: TRBV5-1; CDR3nt: TGCGCCAGCAGCTCCCCGGGCCCCCAGTACTTC; CDR3aa: CASSSPGPQYF
d_gene: -; abundance: few; j_gene: TRBJ2-2; v_gene: TRBV24-1; CDR3nt: TGTGCCACCAGTGATTCAGTGCGTCCGAACACCGGGGAGCTGTTTTTT; CDR3aa: CATSDSVRPNTGELFF
d_gene: -; abundance: few; j_gene: TRBJ1-2; v_gene: TRBV6-1; CDR3nt: TGTGCCAGCAGCGGACAGAACCTTTACACCTTC; CDR3aa: CASSGQNLYTF
d_gene: -; abundance: -; j_gene: TRBJ1-3; v_gene: TRBV4-1; CDR3nt: TGCGCCAGCAGCCCGGGACACCTTTCTCTGGAAACACTCATATATTTT; CDR3aa: CASSPGHLSLETLIYF
d_gene: -; abundance: -; j_gene: TRBJ1-2; v_gene: TRBV5-1; CDR3nt: TGCGCCAGCAAGGGACGGCTTTCTGGCTACACCTTC; CDR3aa: CASKGRLSGYTF
d_gene: -; abundance: many; j_gene: TRBJ1-1; v_gene: TRBV2; CDR3nt: TGTGCCAGCAGTCCCGTTAACACTGAAGCTTTCTTT; CDR3aa: CASSPVNTEAFF
d_gene: -; abundance: once; j_gene: TRBJ1-1; v_gene: TRBV7-8; CDR3nt: TGTGCCAGCAGCGGCCAGGGCATGAACACTGAAGCTTTCTTT; CDR3aa: CASSGQGMNTEAFF
d_gene: TRBD2; abundance: -; j_gene: TRBJ2-7; v_gene: TRBV7-3; CDR3nt: TGTGCCAGCAGTATTGGTGGGGAGGGCTACGAGCAGTACTTC; CDR3aa: CASSIGGEGYEQYF
d_gene: -; abundance: -; j_gene: TRBJ2-5; v_gene: TRBV6-6; CDR3nt: TGTGCCAGCAGCAAATCCCGGGACCTTACCTCCCAAGAGACCCAGTACTTC; CDR3aa: CASSKSRDLTSQETQYF
d_gene: TRBD1; abundance: many; j_gene: TRBJ1-2; v_gene: TRBV10-3; CDR3nt: TGTGCCATCACGGGACAGCCTAACTATGGCTACACCTTC; CDR3aa: CAITGQPNYGYTF
d_gene: -; abundance: -; j_gene: TRBJ1-5; v_gene: TRBV20-1; CDR3nt: TGCAGTCTCAGACAAAACAATCAGCCCCAGCATTTT; CDR3aa: CSLRQNNQPQHF
d_gene: -; abundance: -; j_gene: TRBJ2-5; v_gene: TRBV9; CDR3nt: TGTGCCAGCAGCGCATCGGGACTCCTTCAAGAGACCCAGTACTTC; CDR3aa: CASSASGLLQETQYF
d_gene: -; abundance: many; j_gene: TRBJ2-7; v_gene: TRBV25-1; CDR3nt: TGTGCCAGCAGTGGGCCCAAGCGATCCTACGAGCAGTACTTC; CDR3aa: CASSGPKRSYEQYF
d_gene: -; abundance: few; j_gene: TRBJ2-2; v_gene: TRBV7-6; CDR3nt: TGTGCCAGCAGCTTAGCAATAGGCAACACCGGGGAGCTGTTTTTT; CDR3aa: CASSLAIGNTGELFF
d_gene: -; abundance: few; j_gene: TRBJ2-5; v_gene: TRBV7-2; CDR3nt: TGTGCCAGCAGCCGGGACCGAGAGACCCAGTACTTC; CDR3aa: CASSRDRETQYF
d_gene: TRBD2; abundance: -; j_gene: TRBJ2-2; v_gene: TRBV14; CDR3nt: TGTGCCAGCAGCCTACGGGAGGGGACCGGGGAGCTGTTTTTT; CDR3aa: CASSLREGTGELFF
d_gene: -; abundance: many; j_gene: TRBJ2-7; v_gene: TRBV7-9; CDR3nt: TGTGCCAGCAGCTCAGGGCCGAGCTACGAGCAGTACTTC; CDR3aa: CASSSGPSYEQYF
d_gene: -; abundance: -; j_gene: TRBJ2-6; v_gene: TRBV5-1; CDR3nt: TGCGCCAGCAGCTTGGAGCGCACTGGGGCCAACGTCCTGACTTTC; CDR3aa: CASSLERTGANVLTF
d_gene: -; abundance: -; j_gene: TRBJ2-4; v_gene: TRBV7-9; CDR3nt: TGTGCCAGCAGCTTAGTTGGGGGGTACAATGGCCTGTACTTC; CDR3aa: CASSLVGGYNGLYF
d_gene: TRBD1; abundance: -; j_gene: TRBJ2-7; v_gene: TRBV20-1; CDR3nt: TGCAGTGCCTCGGACAGGGGCTCTAGCGAGCAGTACTTC; CDR3aa: CSASDRGSSEQYF
d_gene: -; abundance: -; j_gene: TRBJ2-6; v_gene: TRBV7-2; CDR3nt: TGTGCCAGCAGCTTAGTCGCCCCTGGGCACCCGGCCAACGTCCTGACTTTC; CDR3aa: CASSLVAPGHPANVLTF
d_gene: -; abundance: few; j_gene: TRBJ1-3; v_gene: TRBV6-5; CDR3nt: TGTGCCAGCAGCCCACAGACTGGCTCTGGAAACACCATATATTTT; CDR3aa: CASSPQTGSGNTIYF
d_gene: -; abundance: -; j_gene: TRBJ1-5; v_gene: TRBV10-3; CDR3nt: TGTGCCCCGAGAGAAACCAATCAGCCCCGGCATTTT; CDR3aa: CAPRETNQPRHF
d_gene: -; abundance: few; j_gene: TRBJ2-5; v_gene: TRBV4-2; CDR3nt: TGTGCCAGCAGCCCAGTCGAGGGGTACCAAGAGACCCAGTACTTC; CDR3aa: CASSPVEGYQETQYF
d_gene: -; abundance: -; j_gene: TRBJ1-3; v_gene: TRBV14; CDR3nt: TGTGCCAGCAGCCACCTAATTGGGGTCGGAAACACCATATATTTT; CDR3aa: CASSHLIGVGNTIYF
d_gene: -; abundance: few; j_gene: TRBJ2-5; v_gene: TRBV2; CDR3nt: TGTGCCAGCAGGTGGCGGGGACAAGAGACCCAGTACTTC; CDR3aa: CASRWRGQETQYF